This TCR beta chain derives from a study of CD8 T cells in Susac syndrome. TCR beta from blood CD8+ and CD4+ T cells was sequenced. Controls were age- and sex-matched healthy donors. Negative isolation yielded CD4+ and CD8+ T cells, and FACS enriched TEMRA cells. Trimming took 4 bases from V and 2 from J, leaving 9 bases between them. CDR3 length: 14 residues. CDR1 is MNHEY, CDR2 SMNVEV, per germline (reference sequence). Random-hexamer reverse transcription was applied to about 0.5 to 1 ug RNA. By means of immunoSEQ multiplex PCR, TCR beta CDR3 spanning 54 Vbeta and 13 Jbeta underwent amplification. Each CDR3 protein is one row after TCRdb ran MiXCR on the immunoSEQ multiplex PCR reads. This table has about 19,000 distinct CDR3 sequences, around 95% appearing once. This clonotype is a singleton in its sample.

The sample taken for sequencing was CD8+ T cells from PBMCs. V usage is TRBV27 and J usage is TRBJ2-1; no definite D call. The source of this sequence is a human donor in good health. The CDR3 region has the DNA TGTGCCAGCAGTTCAGGCAGCCCCTACAATGAGCAGTTCTTC. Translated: CASSSGSPYNEQFF.